These T cell receptor beta chains were read from a single sample in a study of breast tumors, draining lymph nodes, adjacent tissues. MiXCR was run by TCRdb on the multiplex PCR reads, yielding one entry per CDR3 protein. The sample has some 230,000 distinct CDR3 sequences, 34% seen once. The sample taken for sequencing was axillary lymph node tissue. The receptors here all came from a female donor with breast cancer. Some clones in this sample may be carry-over from other donors' samples. The CDR3 runs from the conserved cysteine through the conserved F or W. The D gene is left open where the match is weak. Rows may omit the clone size; those that give it use once, few, many or a size class.

v_gene: TRBV29-1; j_gene: TRBJ2-3; d_gene: TRBD2; abundance: many; CDR3aa: CSVEDNLAATDTQYF; CDR3nt: TGCAGCGTTGAAGATAACCTAGCGGCCACAGATACGCAGTATTTT
v_gene: TRBV30; j_gene: TRBJ1-4; d_gene: NA; abundance: many; CDR3aa: CAWSVDSYNEKLFF; CDR3nt: TGTGCCTGGAGTGTAGACAGCTATAATGAAAAACTGTTTTTT
v_gene: TRBV7-6; j_gene: TRBJ2-5; d_gene: TRBD2; abundance: many; CDR3aa: CASSLARVAGGWKTQYF; CDR3nt: TGTGCCAGCAGCTTAGCGCGGGTAGCGGGGGGGTGGAAGACCCAGTACTTC
v_gene: TRBV20-1; j_gene: TRBJ2-6; d_gene: NA; abundance: many; CDR3aa: CSARDDRANVLTF; CDR3nt: TGCAGTGCTAGAGACGACAGGGCCAACGTCCTGACTTTC
v_gene: TRBV20-1; j_gene: TRBJ1-6; d_gene: NA; abundance: NA; CDR3aa: CSANGEGSNSPLHF; CDR3nt: TGCAGTGCCAACGGAGAAGGCAGTAATTCACCCCTCCACTTT
v_gene: TRBV27; j_gene: TRBJ1-2; d_gene: TRBD1; abundance: many; CDR3aa: CASSLTGGGYTF; CDR3nt: TGTGCCAGCAGTTTGACAGGGGGCGGCTACACCTTC
v_gene: TRBV20-1; j_gene: TRBJ2-1; d_gene: TRBD1; abundance: NA; CDR3aa: CSARTAGTGANEQFF; CDR3nt: TGCAGTGCTAGAACCGCCGGGACAGGGGCCAATGAGCAGTTCTTC
v_gene: TRBV6-1; j_gene: TRBJ1-4; d_gene: NA; abundance: few; CDR3aa: CASSDYGRVANNEKLFF; CDR3nt: TGTGCCAGCAGTGATTACGGCAGGGTGGCAAATAATGAAAAACTGTTTTTT
v_gene: TRBV12-3/TRBV12-4; j_gene: TRBJ1-2; d_gene: TRBD1; abundance: many; CDR3aa: CASSAWTGIGYTF; CDR3nt: TGTGCCAGCAGTGCCTGGACAGGAATAGGCTACACCTTC
v_gene: TRBV20-1; j_gene: TRBJ1-2; d_gene: NA; abundance: many; CDR3aa: CSATRVRGQGYGYTF; CDR3nt: TGCAGTGCGACGAGGGTCCGGGGGCAAGGCTATGGCTACACCTTC
v_gene: TRBV7-9; j_gene: TRBJ2-7; d_gene: NA; abundance: once; CDR3aa: CASSQNRGAYEQYF; CDR3nt: TGTGCCAGCAGTCAAAACCGGGGGGCTTACGAGCAGTACTTC
v_gene: TRBV4-3; j_gene: TRBJ1-2; d_gene: NA; abundance: many; CDR3aa: CASSQVSGDYGYTF; CDR3nt: TGCGCCAGCAGCCAAGTCTCAGGGGACTATGGCTACACCTTC
v_gene: TRBV5-1; j_gene: TRBJ1-2; d_gene: NA; abundance: NA; CDR3aa: CASSLGSGPQGDRYTF; CDR3nt: TGCGCCAGCAGCTTGGGATCTGGACCGCAGGGAGATCGGTACACCTTC
v_gene: TRBV12-3/TRBV12-4; j_gene: TRBJ2-5; d_gene: NA; abundance: many; CDR3aa: CASSFGRRYQETQYF; CDR3nt: TGTGCCAGCAGTTTCGGACGAAGGTACCAAGAGACCCAGTACTTC
v_gene: TRBV7-2; j_gene: TRBJ2-7; d_gene: NA; abundance: NA; CDR3aa: CASSLGTHGAQYF; CDR3nt: TGTGCCAGCAGCTTAGGGACTCACGGTGCGCAGTACTTC
v_gene: TRBV28; j_gene: TRBJ1-6; d_gene: NA; abundance: NA; CDR3aa: CASSLGEGSSPLHF; CDR3nt: TGTGCCAGCAGTTTGGGAGAGGGTAGTTCACCCCTCCACTTT
v_gene: TRBV30; j_gene: TRBJ2-1; d_gene: TRBD1; abundance: few; CDR3aa: CAWSKPGQAVDEQFF; CDR3nt: TGTGCCTGGAGTAAACCGGGACAGGCTGTCGATGAGCAGTTCTTC
v_gene: TRBV6-5; j_gene: TRBJ1-4; d_gene: TRBD1; abundance: NA; CDR3aa: CASSTDRGTEKLFF; CDR3nt: TGTGCCAGCAGTACCGACAGGGGGACTGAAAAACTGTTTTTT
v_gene: TRBV7-2; j_gene: TRBJ2-1; d_gene: NA; abundance: many; CDR3aa: CASSLANPGIMGGNEQFF; CDR3nt: TGTGCCAGCAGCTTAGCAAATCCCGGAATAATGGGGGGCAATGAGCAGTTCTTC
v_gene: TRBV6-5; j_gene: TRBJ2-5; d_gene: TRBD1; abundance: many; CDR3aa: CASSYNPGQGIQETQYF; CDR3nt: TGTGCCAGCAGTTACAATCCGGGACAGGGCATACAAGAGACCCAGTACTTC
v_gene: TRBV7-3; j_gene: TRBJ2-1; d_gene: TRBD2; abundance: NA; CDR3aa: CASSDTSGRRNEQFF; CDR3nt: TGTGCCAGCAGCGATACTAGCGGGAGGCGGAATGAGCAGTTCTTC
v_gene: TRBV14; j_gene: TRBJ2-2; d_gene: TRBD2; abundance: many; CDR3aa: CASSQGSSGTGELFF; CDR3nt: TGTGCCAGCAGCCAAGGTTCTAGCGGGACCGGGGAGCTGTTTTTT
v_gene: TRBV10-2; j_gene: TRBJ2-3; d_gene: NA; abundance: many; CDR3aa: CASRLGAGGVTDTQYF; CDR3nt: TGCGCCAGCAGGCTCGGGGCGGGCGGGGTCACAGATACGCAGTATTTT
v_gene: TRBV20-1; j_gene: TRBJ2-1; d_gene: NA; abundance: many; CDR3aa: CSAPDYSDYNEQFF; CDR3nt: TGCAGTGCGCCGGACTACTCCGACTACAATGAGCAGTTCTTC
v_gene: TRBV7-8; j_gene: TRBJ2-7; d_gene: TRBD2; abundance: NA; CDR3aa: CASSTQDSGRSYEQYF; CDR3nt: TGTGCCAGCAGCACACAGGATAGCGGGAGGTCCTACGAGCAGTACTTC
v_gene: TRBV7-9; j_gene: TRBJ1-2; d_gene: NA; abundance: NA; CDR3aa: CASSLLAETIF; CDR3nt: TGTGCCAGCAGCTTATTGGCGGAAACCATCTTC
v_gene: TRBV7-2; j_gene: TRBJ2-3; d_gene: NA; abundance: many; CDR3aa: CASSTLAGATDTQYF; CDR3nt: TGTGCCAGCAGCACACTGGCGGGGGCCACAGATACGCAGTATTTT
v_gene: TRBV9; j_gene: TRBJ1-3; d_gene: NA; abundance: many; CDR3aa: CASSYPRYTEDTTGNTIYF; CDR3nt: TGTGCCAGCAGCTATCCCCGTTACACAGAGGATACCACTGGAAACACCATATATTTT
v_gene: TRBV11-2; j_gene: TRBJ2-5; d_gene: TRBD2; abundance: NA; CDR3aa: CASSSPHSGTGGKTQYF; CDR3nt: TGTGCCAGCAGCTCCCCGCATAGCGGGACGGGGGGCAAGACCCAGTACTTC
v_gene: TRBV20-1; j_gene: TRBJ1-4; d_gene: NA; abundance: NA; CDR3aa: CSASQGTRGFF; CDR3nt: TGCAGTGCTAGCCAGGGGACCCGAGGGTTTTTT
v_gene: TRBV28; j_gene: TRBJ1-6; d_gene: TRBD1; abundance: NA; CDR3aa: CASSFHRGSPLHF; CDR3nt: TGTGCCAGCAGTTTTCACAGGGGTTCACCCCTCCACTTT
v_gene: TRBV7-2; j_gene: TRBJ1-1; d_gene: NA; abundance: few; CDR3aa: CASSSRANTEAFF; CDR3nt: TGTGCCAGCAGCTCCCGGGCGAACACTGAAGCTTTCTTT
v_gene: TRBV13; j_gene: TRBJ2-1; d_gene: NA; abundance: NA; CDR3aa: CASSLLRAPMVF; CDR3nt: TGTGCCAGCAGCTTACTACGCGCGCCCATGGTCTTC
v_gene: TRBV11-3; j_gene: TRBJ2-1; d_gene: TRBD1; abundance: many; CDR3aa: CASSHRTLGTGVNEQFF; CDR3nt: TGTGCCAGCAGCCACCGAACTCTCGGGACAGGGGTCAATGAGCAGTTCTTC
v_gene: TRBV5-6; j_gene: TRBJ2-7; d_gene: NA; abundance: many; CDR3aa: CASSCQGPSAVFYEQYF; CDR3nt: TGTGCCAGCAGCTGCCAGGGGCCCAGCGCCGTCTTCTACGAGCAGTACTTC
v_gene: TRBV7-3; j_gene: TRBJ1-1; d_gene: TRBD1; abundance: few; CDR3aa: CASSLNSRGLAFF; CDR3nt: TGTGCCAGCAGCTTAAATTCCAGGGGGTTGGCTTTCTTT
v_gene: TRBV6-1; j_gene: TRBJ2-6; d_gene: NA; abundance: many; CDR3aa: CASQGGSGANVLTF; CDR3nt: TGTGCCAGCCAAGGGGGCTCTGGGGCCAACGTCCTGACTTTC
v_gene: TRBV20-1; j_gene: TRBJ2-3; d_gene: TRBD2; abundance: many; CDR3aa: CSARLRGGHDTQYF; CDR3nt: TGCAGTGCTAGGCTGCGGGGGGGCCACGATACGCAGTATTTT
v_gene: TRBV6-5; j_gene: TRBJ2-1; d_gene: NA; abundance: NA; CDR3aa: CASSYFKEGSNEQFF; CDR3nt: TGTGCCAGCAGTTATTTTAAAGAGGGGAGCAATGAGCAGTTCTTC
v_gene: TRBV2; j_gene: TRBJ2-7; d_gene: NA; abundance: many; CDR3aa: CASSQTTVSYEQYF; CDR3nt: TGTGCCAGCTCGCAGACGACGGTCTCCTACGAGCAGTACTTC
v_gene: TRBV20-1; j_gene: TRBJ2-1; d_gene: TRBD2; abundance: NA; CDR3aa: CSARDMAGGPRNEQFF; CDR3nt: TGCAGTGCTAGAGATATGGCGGGAGGGCCCCGGAATGAGCAGTTCTTC
v_gene: TRBV11-2; j_gene: TRBJ2-2; d_gene: NA; abundance: many; CDR3aa: CASSLVTGHAGELFF; CDR3nt: TGTGCCAGCAGCTTAGTAACAGGCCACGCCGGGGAGCTGTTTTTT
v_gene: TRBV4-3; j_gene: TRBJ1-6; d_gene: TRBD1; abundance: many; CDR3aa: CASSGPGTGNNSPLHF; CDR3nt: TGCGCCAGCAGCGGACCCGGGACAGGGAATAATTCACCCCTCCACTTT
v_gene: TRBV20-1; j_gene: TRBJ2-7; d_gene: TRBD2; abundance: many; CDR3aa: CSAAGTSRSYEQYF; CDR3nt: TGCAGTGCCGCCGGGACTAGCCGGTCCTACGAGCAGTACTTC
v_gene: TRBV7-2; j_gene: TRBJ2-2; d_gene: NA; abundance: many; CDR3aa: CASTWKMNTGELFF; CDR3nt: TGTGCCAGCACCTGGAAAATGAACACCGGGGAGCTGTTTTTT
v_gene: TRBV7-2; j_gene: TRBJ1-1; d_gene: TRBD1; abundance: NA; CDR3aa: CASSLALRGQNTEAFF; CDR3nt: TGTGCCAGCAGCTTAGCGCTCAGGGGGCAGAACACTGAAGCTTTCTTT
v_gene: TRBV5-5; j_gene: TRBJ1-6; d_gene: NA; abundance: NA; CDR3aa: CASSFDLNSPLHF; CDR3nt: TGTGCCAGCAGCTTCGACCTTAATTCACCCCTCCACTTT
v_gene: TRBV12-3/TRBV12-4; j_gene: TRBJ1-2; d_gene: NA; abundance: NA; CDR3aa: CASGGGYTF; CDR3nt: TGTGCCAGTGGGGGTGGCTACACCTTC
v_gene: TRBV24-1; j_gene: TRBJ1-1; d_gene: NA; abundance: NA; CDR3aa: CATSDLRGTEAFF; CDR3nt: TGTGCCACCAGTGATTTGAGGGGGACAGAAGCTTTCTTT
v_gene: TRBV5-1; j_gene: TRBJ1-2; d_gene: TRBD1; abundance: many; CDR3aa: CASSSNFGKGAMGYTF; CDR3nt: TGCGCCAGCAGCTCAAACTTTGGGAAGGGGGCGATGGGCTACACCTTC
v_gene: TRBV7-2; j_gene: TRBJ2-7; d_gene: TRBD2; abundance: NA; CDR3aa: CASSLAGGSGSSYEQYF; CDR3nt: TGTGCCAGCAGCTTAGCGGGGGGTAGCGGGAGCTCCTACGAGCAGTACTTC
v_gene: TRBV5-6; j_gene: TRBJ1-4; d_gene: NA; abundance: many; CDR3aa: CASSSAGGLNEKLFF; CDR3nt: TGTGCCAGCAGCTCGGCGGGGGGCTTAAATGAAAAACTGTTTTTT
v_gene: TRBV20-1; j_gene: TRBJ2-4; d_gene: NA; abundance: NA; CDR3aa: CSARALGQGVAKNIQYF; CDR3nt: TGCAGTGCTAGAGCCCTTGGACAAGGGGTAGCCAAAAACATTCAGTACTTC
v_gene: TRBV25-1; j_gene: TRBJ2-2; d_gene: NA; abundance: NA; CDR3aa: CASSEWSGVGTGELFF; CDR3nt: TGTGCCAGCAGTGAATGGTCAGGGGTCGGCACCGGGGAGCTGTTTTTT
v_gene: TRBV6-1; j_gene: TRBJ2-1; d_gene: TRBD2; abundance: many; CDR3aa: CASSEHEGSGRANEQFF; CDR3nt: TGTGCCAGCAGTGAACACGAGGGTAGCGGGAGGGCTAATGAGCAGTTCTTC